The 19 T cell receptor beta chains reported below all come from one sample, sequenced in a study of blood T cell repertoires in COVID-19. Generated by immunoSEQ multiplex PCR, the TCRdb table keeps only in-frame clones and is missing some. This table has approximately 220,000 clones, around 85% appearing once. The material sequenced was PBMCs or T cells enriched from blood (not recorded which). All receptors come from a man aged 35-49 years who had recovered from COVID-19.

The rearrangement uses TRBV7-9 and TRBJ2-7; TRBD1 might be the D (6 bases). The CDR3 covers 12 residues. Germline values: CDR1 SEHNR, CDR2 FQNEAQ (reference sequence). Trimming cost V 7 bases and J 6 bases, with 13 bases left between them. The CDR3 spells CASTDRQPEQYF. CDR3 nucleotide sequence: TGTGCCAGCACCGACAGGCAGCCCGAGCAGTACTTC.

The chain joins TRBV5-1 to TRBJ2-7; no reliable D call. The length of the CDR3 is 13 residues. V was pared by 0 bases and J by 1 base, with 5 bases between. The germline V gene has CDR1 SGHRS and CDR2 YFSETQ. DNA of the CDR3: TGCGCCAGCAGCTTGGGCAGGTCCTACGAGCAGTACTTC. Amino acid sequence: CASSLGRSYEQYF.

This clone was counted a single time. V gene TRBV7-6 combines with J gene TRBJ2-3; D is perhaps TRBD2 (5 bases). Germline V gene data show CDR1 as SGHVS and CDR2 as FNYEAQ. The CDR3 is 16 residues long. Deletions cut 5 bases from V and 0 bases from J, with 15 bases between. The CDR3 sequence is CASSAFGVGSTDTQYF. The CDR3 DNA is TGTGCCAGCAGCGCGTTCGGGGTCGGGAGCACAGATACGCAGTATTTT. The full variable domain, rest sourced from reference TRBV7-6 and TRBJ2-3, is GAGVSQSPRYKVTKRGQDVALRCDPISGHVSLYWYRQALGQGPEFLTYFNYEAQQDKSGLPNDRFSAERPEGSISTLTIQRTEQRDSAMYRCASSAFGVGSTDTQYFGPGTRLTVL.

The J gene is TRBJ2-2, the V gene TRBV11-3, with D hard to call. The V and J ends lost 5 bases and 0 bases respectively, with 10 bases between them. Germline values: CDR1 SGHNT, CDR2 YENEEA. CDR3 size: 15 residues. CDR3: CASSGNGPNTGELFF. The CDR3 coding sequence is TGTGCCAGCAGCGGCAATGGTCCGAACACCGGGGAGCTGTTTTTT. The entire variable domain, with the rest obtained from reference TRBV11-3 and TRBJ2-2, is as follows: EAGVVQSPRYKIIEKKQPVAFWCNPISGHNTLYWYLQNLGQGPELLIRYENEEAVDDSQLPKDRFSAERLKGVDSTLKIQPAELGDSAVYLCASSGNGPNTGELFFGEGSRLTVL.

Details on this clone: Within the sample, other DNA sequences also encode this same CDR3. The chain carries TRBV5-1 and TRBJ1-1; D is unclear. Germline lookup yields CDR1 SGHRS and CDR2 YFSETQ. The CDR3 is 14 amino acids. V was shortened by 0 bases and J by 1 base, with 7 bases between the two germline ends. In DNA, the CDR3 is TGCGCCAGCAGCTTGGGAGCCGGGAACACTGAAGCTTTCTTT. It specifies CASSLGAGNTEAFF.

This clone was seen more than once but under ten times. The rearrangement links TRBV7-8 to TRBJ2-3, with TRBD2 matching 11 bases. The CDR3 has 16 amino acids. Germline V lookup: CDR1 SGHVS, CDR2 FQNEAQ. Losses at the gene ends were 5 bases for V and 3 bases for J; bases not matched to a gene: 7. CDR3 in DNA: TGTGCCAGCAGCAGATTAGCGGGAGGGCCGACAGATACGCAGTATTTT. Translating gives CASSRLAGGPTDTQYF.

The chain carries TRBV28 and TRBJ1-6, with TRBD1 identical over 8 bases. This CDR3 region has 14 residues. Germline-derived CDR1 and CDR2 are MDHEN and SYDVKM. The junction had 4 bases not matched to a gene; V was cut back by 5 bases and J by 7 bases. CDR3 DNA sequence: TGTGCCAGCAGTAGAAACAGGGGGAATTCACCCCTCCACTTT. It yields the protein CASSRNRGNSPLHF.

This clone was counted a single time. This sequence joins TRBV7-2 and TRBJ2-7; 8 bases match TRBD1. CDR1 and CDR2 (germline): SGHTA, FQGNSA. Trimming at V came to 4 bases and at J to 6 bases, leaving 8 bases not matched to a gene. The CDR3 length is 14 residues. The CDR3 region is CASSSGQVLGEQYF. The CDR3 DNA follows: TGTGCCAGCAGCTCGGGACAGGTCCTTGGCGAGCAGTACTTC.

This clone showed up just a few times. The rearrangement uses TRBV19 and TRBJ1-2, with D perhaps TRBD1 (5 bases). The CDR3 is 15 amino acids. Germline values: CDR1 LNHDA, CDR2 SQIVND (reference sequence). The ends were cut back, 5 bases at V and 4 bases at J, with 17 bases in the middle. DNA for the CDR3: TGTGCCAGTAGTCCTTCAATGGGGGGAGCCTATGGCTACACCTTC. This sequence encodes CASSPSMGGAYGYTF.

This rearrangement joins TRBV6-4 to TRBJ2-3; 7 bases agree with TRBD1. This CDR3 region has 16 residues. The germline CDR1 and CDR2 sequences are MRHNA and SNTAGT. The ends lost 7 bases at V and 2 bases at J; junction bases unmatched: 12. The CDR3 is CASTPPGQSLTDTQYF. The CDR3 DNA reads as TGTGCCAGCACACCCCCGGGACAGTCGCTCACAGATACGCAGTATTTT.

The chain links TRBV28 to TRBJ1-5; 7 bases align to TRBD1. The ends lost 5 bases at V and 1 base at J; junction bases unmatched: 14. Germline-derived CDR1 and CDR2 are MDHEN and SYDVKM. This CDR3 is 18 amino acids long. CDR3 region: CASSPPAGGAPSNQPQHF. The CDR3 DNA reads TGTGCCAGCAGTCCCCCGGCAGGGGGAGCCCCCAGCAATCAGCCCCAGCATTTT. Supplemented by reference TRBV28 and TRBJ1-5, the full variable domain reads DVKVTQSSRYLVKRTGEKVFLECVQDMDHENMFWYRQDPGLGLRLIYFSYDVKMKEKGDIPEGYSVSREKKERFSLILESASTNQTSMYLCASSPPAGGAPSNQPQHFGDGTRLSIL.

This chain connects TRBV5-4 to TRBJ2-7; D possibly corresponds to TRBD1 (6 bases). The CDR3 totals 14 residues. The V end lost 4 bases, the J end lost 6 bases, and 17 bases lay between the germline ends. The V gene's germline CDR1 is SGHNT and CDR2 YYREEE (reference sequence). CDR3 coding DNA: TGTGCCAGCAGCCGAACCGGGACAAGGGGCGAGCAGTACTTC. Translating it yields CASSRTGTRGEQYF.

The genes are TRBV5-4 and TRBJ1-1; tentative D call: TRBD1 (6 bases). CDR3 length: 13 residues. The germline V and J ends were trimmed by 3 bases and 5 bases, with 11 bases remaining between them. Germline assignment: CDR1 SGHNT and CDR2 YYREEE (reference sequence). CDR3 DNA sequence: TGTGCCAGCAGCTGGGGGCAGGAAACTGAAGCTTTCTTT. As protein: CASSWGQETEAFF.

This sequence joins TRBV27 and TRBJ2-2; D unclear. V lost 3 bases, J lost 1 base, and 6 bases lay in between. Germline V CDR1 and CDR2: MNHEY, SMNVEV (reference sequence). The CDR3 is made up of 14 amino acids. CDR3: CASSLPQNTGELFF. The CDR3 DNA reads as TGTGCCAGCAGTTTGCCACAGAACACCGGGGAGCTGTTTTTT.

This clone showed up just once. The rearrangement uses TRBV7-3 and TRBJ2-1; 12 bases map to TRBD2. CDR1 SGHTA and CDR2 FQGTGA come from the germline V gene. V shed 5 bases and J 4 bases; nucleotides not matched to a gene: 3. The CDR3 sequence is 15 residues long. The CDR3 nucleotides are TGTGCCAGCAGCGTGACTAGCGGGAGTTACAATGAGCAGTTCTTC. This translates into CASSVTSGSYNEQFF.

The rearrangement uses TRBV7-6 and TRBJ2-3, with TRBD2 matching over 8 bases. Germline V CDR1 and CDR2: SGHVS, FNYEAQ. CDR3 length: 16 residues. V trimming: 5 bases; J trimming: 0 bases; junction bases outside the gene matches: 7. In DNA form, the CDR3 reads TGTGCCAGCAGCCGTTTCTCTAGCGGGAGCACAGATACGCAGTATTTT. This encodes CASSRFSSGSTDTQYF.

The chain couples TRBV2 to TRBJ2-5; 15 bases agree with TRBD2. The CDR3 covers 16 residues. Germline CDR1 SNHLY, CDR2 FYNNEI. V shed 6 bases, J shed 5 bases, and the junction held 7 bases outside the gene matches. This CDR3 reads CASSLGLAGGQETQYF. The CDR3 nucleotides are TGTGCCAGCAGCCTCGGACTAGCGGGAGGGCAGGAGACCCAGTACTTC. Variable domain in full (rest from reference TRBV2 and TRBJ2-5): EPEVTQTPSHQVTQMGQEVILRCVPISNHLYFYWYRQILGQKVEFLVSFYNNEISEKSEIFDDQFSVERPDGSNFTLKIRSTKLEDSAMYFCASSLGLAGGQETQYFGPGTRLLVL.

The chain recombines TRBV6-1 with TRBJ1-4; a weak D match, TRBD1 (5 bases). CDR1 and CDR2 (germline): MNHNS, SASEGT. The CDR3 length is 16 residues. V shed 0 bases and J shed 2 bases, with 10 bases lying between them. DNA for the CDR3: TGTGCCAGCAGTGAAGCAGGGGTGGTGACTAATGAAAAACTGTTTTTT. As protein: CASSEAGVVTNEKLFF.

V usage is TRBV6-5 and J usage is TRBJ2-3; possible D gene TRBD2, 6 bases. Germline loops: CDR1 MNHEY, CDR2 SVGAGI. This CDR3 contains 16 residues. V gave up 1 base and J gave up 3 bases, with 14 bases separating them. The CDR3: CASSYLGGVGTDTQYF. The CDR3, as DNA: TGTGCCAGCAGTTACTTGGGGGGAGTAGGGACAGATACGCAGTATTTT.